Below, 3 T cell receptor beta chains from the same sample are listed, as sequenced in a study of shared clonotypes between healthy human individuals. The table came from immunoSEQ multiplex PCR; TCRdb's copy has only in-frame clones and leaves some out. The sample yields some 1,100,000 clones, around 78% seen once. The sequenced material came from memory CD4+ T cells from PBMCs. Subset denoted: CD45RA-negative fraction. Every receptor here comes from a man between 18 and 35 years old in good health. Some clones in this sample may be carry-over from other donors' samples.

The chain is built from TRBV7-8 and TRBJ2-1, with D maybe TRBD2 (5 bases). The CDR3 runs 15 residues. V lost 5 bases, J lost 2 bases, and 13 bases lay in between. Germline loops: CDR1 SGHVS, CDR2 FQNEAQ. Here the CDR3 DNA reads TGTGCCAGCAGCCCAGAGGCGGGTGCCTACAATGAGCAGTTCTTC. As protein: CASSPEAGAYNEQFF.

Comments on this clone: One base separates it from a far larger clone, so it is likely a read error. Other DNA sequences in the same sample also yield this CDR3. The chain combines TRBV28 with TRBJ2-7; 9 bases map to TRBD2. V lost 4 bases and J lost 4; bases outside the gene matches: 2. Germline V lookup: CDR1 MDHEN, CDR2 SYDVKM. This CDR3 has 13 amino acids. The CDR3 loop reads CASSSTSGYEQYF. CDR3 in DNA: TGTGCCAGCAGTTCGACTAGCGGATACGAGCAGTACTTC.

This chain uses TRBV19 with TRBJ2-5; D possibly corresponds to TRBD1 (5 bases). V was shortened by 7 bases and J by 5 bases, with 20 bases between the two germline ends. Germline lookup yields CDR1 LNHDA and CDR2 SQIVND (reference sequence). This CDR3 has 15 residues. CDR3 in amino acids: CASKNPGGSGETQYF. CDR3 DNA: TGTGCCAGTAAGAATCCTGGTGGGTCAGGGGAGACCCAGTACTTC.